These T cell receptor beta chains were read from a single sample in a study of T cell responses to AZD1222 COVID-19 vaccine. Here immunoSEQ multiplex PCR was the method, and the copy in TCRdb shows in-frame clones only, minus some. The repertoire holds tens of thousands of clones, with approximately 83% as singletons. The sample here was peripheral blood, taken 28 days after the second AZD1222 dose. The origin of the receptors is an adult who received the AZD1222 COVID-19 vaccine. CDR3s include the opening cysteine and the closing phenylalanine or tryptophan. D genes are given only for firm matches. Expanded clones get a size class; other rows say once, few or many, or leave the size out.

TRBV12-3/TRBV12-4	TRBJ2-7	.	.	TGTGCCAGCAGTCACTCCTACGAGCAGTACTTC	CASSHSYEQYF
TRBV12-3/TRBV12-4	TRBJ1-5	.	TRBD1	TGTGCCAGCAGGACAGGGTTCGTCCAGCCCCAGCATTTT	CASRTGFVQPQHF
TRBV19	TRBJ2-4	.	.	TGTGCCAGTAGTCCAGGGGCCAAAAACATTCAGTACTTC	CASSPGAKNIQYF
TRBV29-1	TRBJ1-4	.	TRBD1	TGCAGCGTGTGGGGGACAGGGGAGGATGAAAAACTGTTTTTT	CSVWGTGEDEKLFF
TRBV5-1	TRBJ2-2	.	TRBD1	TGCGCCAGCAGCTTGGCCCAGGGGGCAAGTACCGGGGAGCTGTTTTTT	CASSLAQGASTGELFF
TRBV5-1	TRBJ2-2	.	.	TGCGCCAGCAGCTTGGCACAGAACACCGGGGAGCTGTTTTTT	CASSLAQNTGELFF
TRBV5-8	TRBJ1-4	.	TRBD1	TGTGCCAGCAGCTTTGGACAGGGCGGATATGAAAAACTGTTTTTT	CASSFGQGGYEKLFF
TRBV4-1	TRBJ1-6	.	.	TGCGCCAGCAGCCAAGATCGGACAGTCAATTCACCCCTCCACTTT	CASSQDRTVNSPLHF
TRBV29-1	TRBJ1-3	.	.	TGCAGCGTTGAAATGGGCAGCGCGTCTGGAAACACCATATATTTT	CSVEMGSASGNTIYF
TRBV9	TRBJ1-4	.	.	TGTGCCAGCAGCGTAGGAGGAGGGTCAACTAATGAAAAACTGTTTTTT	CASSVGGGSTNEKLFF
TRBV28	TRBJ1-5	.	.	TGTGCCAGCAGTGTCGTTAGCAATCAGCCCCAGCATTTT	CASSVVSNQPQHF
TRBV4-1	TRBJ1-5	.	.	TGCGCCAGCAGCCAAGATCTCGGGACCGGAGGTCAGCCCCAGCATTTT	CASSQDLGTGGQPQHF
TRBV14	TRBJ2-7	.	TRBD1	TGTGCCAGCAGCCAAGTCCAGGGGGTGGTCGAGCAGTACTTC	CASSQVQGVVEQYF
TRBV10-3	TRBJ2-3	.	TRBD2	TGTGCCATCAGTGGGATTATAGCGGGAGGCGCTAGCACAGATACGCAGTATTTT	CAISGIIAGGASTDTQYF
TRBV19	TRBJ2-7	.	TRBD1	TGTGCCAGTAGTTTTCAGGGGGACGAGCAGTACTTC	CASSFQGDEQYF
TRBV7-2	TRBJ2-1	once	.	TGTGCCAGCGGTGGGACTCGTTACAATGAGCAGTTCTTC	CASGGTRYNEQFF
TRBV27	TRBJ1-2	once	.	TGTGCCAGCAGTTGGAGCGGGGGTCGGTATGGCTACACCTTC	CASSWSGGRYGYTF
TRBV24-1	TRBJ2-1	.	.	TGTGCCACCAGTGATTCCGGGACACTGATAAATGAGCAGTTCTTC	CATSDSGTLINEQFF
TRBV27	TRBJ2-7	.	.	TGTGCCAGCAGTGATCGGGGGACAGCTATCTACGAGCAGTACTTC	CASSDRGTAIYEQYF
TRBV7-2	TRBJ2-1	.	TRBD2	TGTGCCAGCAGCTTTAAAGGTGGGACTAGCTTAGAGCAGTTCTTC	CASSFKGGTSLEQFF
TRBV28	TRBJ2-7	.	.	TGTGCCAGCAGTTACCTCAACTACGAGCAGTACTTC	CASSYLNYEQYF
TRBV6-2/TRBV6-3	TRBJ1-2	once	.	TGTGCCAGCAGTTATGGGCCGGGTGATGGCTACACCTTC	CASSYGPGDGYTF
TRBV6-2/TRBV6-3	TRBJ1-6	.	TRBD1	TGTGCCAGCAGTCCAAGCCGGGACAGGGGGTTTTCACCCCTCCACTTT	CASSPSRDRGFSPLHF
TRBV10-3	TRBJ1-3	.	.	TGTGCCATCAGTGGTACCTCTGGAAACACCATATATTTT	CAISGTSGNTIYF
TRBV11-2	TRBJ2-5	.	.	TGTGCCAGCAGCTTAACAGCCGAGACCCAGTACTTC	CASSLTAETQYF
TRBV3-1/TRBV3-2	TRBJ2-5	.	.	TGTGCCAGCAGCCACCGAGGAAATCGGGAGACCCAGTACTTC	CASSHRGNRETQYF
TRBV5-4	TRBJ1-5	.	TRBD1	TGTGCCAGCAGCCCAAATCAGGGGGCGGGACAGCCCCAGCATTTT	CASSPNQGAGQPQHF
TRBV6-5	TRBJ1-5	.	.	TGTGCCAGCACCCCATGGAGCAATCAGCCCCAGCATTTT	CASTPWSNQPQHF
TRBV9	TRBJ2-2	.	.	TGTGCCAGCAGCGTCTTGGGAAGCGGCGCCACCGGGGAGCTGTTTTTT	CASSVLGSGATGELFF